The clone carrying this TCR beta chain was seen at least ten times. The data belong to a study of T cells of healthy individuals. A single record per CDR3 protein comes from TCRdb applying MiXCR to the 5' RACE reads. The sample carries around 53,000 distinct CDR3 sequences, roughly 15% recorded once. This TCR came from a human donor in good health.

The CDR3 is CSARDYGDEDNQPQHF. In nucleotides, the CDR3 is TGCAGTGCTAGAGATTACGGGGATGAGGACAATCAGCCCCAGCATTTT. This chain joins TRBV20-1 and TRBJ1-5; D is unclear. The CDR3 covers 16 residues. Germline assignment: CDR1 DFQATT and CDR2 SNEGSKA (reference sequence). Trimming stripped 0 bases from V and 3 bases from J, with 15 bases between.